Below, 18 T cell receptor beta chains from the same sample are listed, as sequenced in a study of cytomegalovirus exposure and HLA in healthy donors. With 60 Vbeta and 13 Jbeta primers, the PCR was carried out. TCRdb keeps only in-frame clones here, not all; method: immunoSEQ multiplex PCR. There are 90,000 to 100,000 clones in the sample; under 85% occur only once, and roughly 2% lies in the top ten. Sample: PBMCs. The receptors originated from a man aged 35-49 years in good health and CMV-seronegative.

The chain is built from TRBV30 and TRBJ2-7; D perhaps matches TRBD1 (5 bases). With 0 bases removed from V and 0 bases from J, the gap between germline ends came to 12 bases. Germline values: CDR1 GTSNPN, CDR2 SVGIG (reference sequence). The CDR3 has 15 residues. CDR3 in amino acids: CAWSVRPGNSYEQYF. The CDR3 nucleotides are TGTGCCTGGAGTGTACGGCCAGGGAACTCCTACGAGCAGTACTTC. Looking up the rest from reference TRBV30 and TRBJ2-7 gives the full variable domain: SQTIHQWPATLVQPVGSPLSLECTVEGTSNPNLYWYRQAAGRGLQLLFYSVGIGQISSEVPQNLSASRPQDRQFILSSKKLLLSDSGFYLCAWSVRPGNSYEQYFGPGTRLTVT.

The V gene is TRBV28, the J gene TRBJ2-5; maybe TRBD1 (6 bases). V was shortened by 1 base and J by 0 bases, with 12 bases between the two germline ends. Germline assignment: CDR1 MDHEN and CDR2 SYDVKM. This CDR3 is built from 16 residues. This CDR3 is CASSLFGQWYQETQYF. CDR3 in DNA: TGTGCCAGCAGTTTATTTGGACAGTGGTACCAAGAGACCCAGTACTTC. Full variable domain (outside the CDR3, taken from reference TRBV28 and TRBJ2-5): DVKVTQSSRYLVKRTGEKVFLECVQDMDHENMFWYRQDPGLGLRLIYFSYDVKMKEKGDIPEGYSVSREKKERFSLILESASTNQTSMYLCASSLFGQWYQETQYFGPGTRLLVL.

V and J are TRBV13 and TRBJ1-1; TRBD1 matches at 7 bases. The V gene's germline CDR1 is PRHDT and CDR2 FYEKMQ (reference sequence). CDR3 length: 16 residues. Germline trimming cut 8 bases from V and 4 bases from J; bases unmatched to any gene: 16. This CDR3 reads CASANRGTLGRTEAFF. CDR3 nucleotide sequence: TGTGCCAGCGCAAACAGGGGAACCCTTGGACGCACTGAAGCTTTCTTT.

As DNA, the CDR3 is TGTGCCAGCAGCCCAGAGCGGGGGGGCCGGGATGAGCAGTTCTTC. Protein product: CASSPERGGRDEQFF. The rearrangement uses TRBV7-8 and TRBJ2-1; TRBD2 agrees at 10 bases. Losses at the gene ends were 5 bases for V and 8 bases for J; bases not matched to a gene: 9. The CDR3 runs 15 residues. Germline assignment: CDR1 SGHVS and CDR2 FQNEAQ.

The rearrangement joins TRBV7-9 to TRBJ1-4, with 8 bases aligning to TRBD1. The CDR3 covers 14 residues. Trimming cost V 5 bases and J 8 bases; bases outside gene matches: 7. The V gene's germline CDR1 is SEHNR and CDR2 FQNEAQ (reference sequence). CDR3 bases: TGTGCCAGCAGCCGAAAGACAGGGGTCGAAAAACTGTTTTTT. Amino acids: CASSRKTGVEKLFF.

V is TRBV9 and J is TRBJ1-2; perhaps TRBD1 as D (5 bases). Trimming removed 4 bases at V and 2 bases at J, with 21 bases between. The germline V gene has CDR1 SGDLS and CDR2 YYNGEE. The CDR3 is 17 amino acids. The CDR3 sequence: CASSLRGGVALNYGYTF. In DNA form, the CDR3 reads TGTGCCAGCAGCCTGAGAGGAGGGGTTGCTCTAAACTATGGCTACACCTTC.

This rearrangement joins TRBV19 to TRBJ2-7; no definite D call. The length of the CDR3 is 12 residues. Trimming left V 8 bases short and J 7 bases short, with 15 bases between. Germline CDR1 LNHDA, CDR2 SQIVND (reference sequence). The CDR3 here is CASDSGQQEQYF. CDR3 sequence (DNA): TGTGCCAGTGATTCGGGTCAACAAGAGCAGTACTTC.

CDR3 sequence: CASSLGLAGGYEQYF. The CDR3 DNA reads as TGCGCCAGCAGCCTCGGACTAGCGGGAGGATACGAGCAGTACTTC. The chain employs TRBV4-3 and TRBJ2-7; 14 bases are a match to TRBD2. The V gene's germline CDR1 is LGHNA and CDR2 YSLEER. Trimming took 4 bases from V and 4 from J; bases not matched to a gene: 3. The CDR3 contains 15 residues.

The chain combines TRBV11-1 with TRBJ2-3, with D tentatively TRBD2 (5 bases). Per the germline V gene, CDR1 is SGHAT and CDR2 is FQDESV (reference sequence). Deletions cut 5 bases from V and 4 bases from J, with 10 bases between. The CDR3 runs 13 residues. The CDR3 DNA reads TGTGCCAGCAGCCGCAAAGCGGCAGATACGCAGTATTTT. Protein: CASSRKAADTQYF.

This clone was counted only a few times. This chain connects TRBV6-1 to TRBJ2-5; tentatively, D is TRBD2 (6 bases). V dropped 5 bases and J dropped 1 base, with 11 bases sitting between them. The germline CDR1 and CDR2 sequences are MNHNS and SASEGT. The CDR3 loop spans 14 amino acids. For the CDR3, the DNA is TGTGCCAGCAGTTTTGTCGGGGGCCAAGAGACCCAGTACTTC. It yields the protein CASSFVGGQETQYF.

This chain links TRBV30 with TRBJ1-4, with D unclear. The V gene's germline CDR1 is GTSNPN and CDR2 SVGIG (reference sequence). V dropped 7 bases and J dropped 8 bases, with 8 bases sitting between them. The CDR3 extends over 10 amino acids. CDR3 DNA: TGTGCCTTTGCACTCGAAAAACTGTTTTTT. This encodes CAFALEKLFF.

V and J are TRBV28 and TRBJ2-4, with TRBD2 identical over 7 bases. Germline lookup yields CDR1 MDHEN and CDR2 SYDVKM. Losses at the gene ends were 6 bases for V and 16 bases for J; bases not matched to a gene: 24. The CDR3 has 16 residues. The DNA for the CDR3 is TGTGCCAGCAGCCGGGTAAATTCGGAGCGGGACGGGAGTTTCTACTTC. Amino acid sequence: CASSRVNSERDGSFYF.

The V and J genes are TRBV2 and TRBJ2-6; TRBD1 might be the D (5 bases). This CDR3 region has 16 residues. Between the trimmed V and J ends, which lost 7 bases and 3 bases, there was a span of 16 bases. Germline values: CDR1 SNHLY, CDR2 FYNNEI. The CDR3 here is CASIQAGFGGANVLTF. The CDR3 DNA reads TGTGCCAGCATACAGGCCGGATTTGGTGGGGCCAACGTCCTGACTTTC. Looking up the rest from reference TRBV2 and TRBJ2-6 gives the full variable domain: EPEVTQTPSHQVTQMGQEVILRCVPISNHLYFYWYRQILGQKVEFLVSFYNNEISEKSEIFDDQFSVERPDGSNFTLKIRSTKLEDSAMYFCASIQAGFGGANVLTFGAGSRLTVL.

V usage is TRBV5-1 and J usage is TRBJ1-3, with 8 nucleotides matching TRBD1. This CDR3 contains 16 residues. V shed 0 bases and J 4 bases; nucleotides not matched to a gene: 6. The V gene's germline CDR1 is SGHRS and CDR2 YFSETQ. CDR3 nucleotide sequence: TGCGCCAGCAGCTTGGTTCCCACAGGGGGAGGAAACACCATATATTTT. Its protein is CASSLVPTGGGNTIYF.

The chain couples TRBV2 to TRBJ2-3; 8 nucleotides line up with TRBD1. The CDR3 is 14 residues long. J was trimmed by 6 bases and V by 1 base; bases with no gene match: 3. CDR1 is SNHLY and CDR2 is FYNNEI in the germline V gene. Here the CDR3 DNA reads TGTGCCAGCAGTGAAGACAGGGGGGAGGATACGCAGTATTTT. The encoded protein is CASSEDRGEDTQYF.

There are a few counts of this clone. This CDR3 is CASSLTGVPEAFF. The CDR3 DNA reads as TGTGCCAGCAGCTTGACAGGGGTACCTGAAGCTTTCTTT. The V call is TRBV7-9, the J call TRBJ1-1, with 8 bases identical to TRBD1. The germline gives CDR1 SEHNR, CDR2 FQNEAQ (reference sequence). The CDR3 is made up of 13 amino acids. Germline trimming cut 3 bases from V and 6 bases from J; bases unmatched to any gene: 3.

The chain has TRBV19 and TRBJ2-7; 11 bases line up with TRBD2. With 6 bases clipped from V and 0 bases from J, the junction kept 1 base outside the gene matches. The CDR3 contains 14 residues. In germline, CDR1 is LNHDA, CDR2 SQIVND (reference sequence). The CDR3 here is CASSGTSGSYEQYF. The CDR3 DNA follows: TGTGCCAGTAGCGGGACTAGCGGCTCCTACGAGCAGTACTTC.

The J gene is TRBJ1-4, the V gene TRBV5-1; possibly TRBD1 for D (6 bases). Germline lookup yields CDR1 SGHRS and CDR2 YFSETQ. The CDR3 is 15 amino acids. V lost 0 bases to trimming and J lost 0 bases, with 6 bases between them. CDR3 sequence reads: CASSLGTATNEKLFF. The CDR3 DNA is TGCGCCAGCAGCTTGGGGACAGCAACTAATGAAAAACTGTTTTTT. Based on the CDR3 plus reference TRBV5-1 and TRBJ1-4, the full variable domain is KAGVTQTPRYLIKTRGQQVTLSCSPISGHRSVSWYQQTPGQGLQFLFEYFSETQRNKGNFPGRFSGRQFSNSRSEMNVSTLELGDSALYLCASSLGTATNEKLFFGSGTQLSVL.